This T cell receptor beta chain was captured in a study of T cells after posttransplantation cyclophosphamide. Busulfan-fludarabine conditioning, marrow transplant, and cyclophosphamide on days +3 and +4 were administered. This table comes from immunoSEQ multiplex PCR, and its TCRdb copy is limited to in-frame clones, with some not included. Here the sample spans 900 or so clones, around 50% being singletons. Germline lookup yields CDR1 SGHVS and CDR2 FNYEAQ. This CDR3 has 13 amino acids. V was shortened by 7 bases and J by 1 base, with 10 bases between the two germline ends. Study-wide findings and caveats: Later post-transplant blood repertoires were often dominated by donor CD8+ memory clones. After PTCy, TRB diversity resembled that of CNI/methotrexate controls.

Turning to this clone: The antigen remains unidentified.

This receptor was identified in a female patient between 55 and 75 years old who received an allogeneic stem cell transplant from a related donor and was CMV-positive. A subset of T cells may come from the graft donor. The V call is TRBV7-6, the J call TRBJ1-1; no clear D gene. The sequencing used CD8+ T cells sorted from blood, collected after allogeneic stem cell transplant with posttransplant cyclophosphamide. The CDR3 is CASTPSGNTEAFF. In nucleotides, the CDR3 is TGTGCCAGCACCCCATCGGGGAACACTGAAGCTTTCTTT. The whole variable domain, filled in from reference TRBV7-6 and TRBJ1-1, reads GAGVSQSPRYKVTKRGQDVALRCDPISGHVSLYWYRQALGQGPEFLTYFNYEAQQDKSGLPNDRFSAERPEGSISTLTIQRTEQRDSAMYRCASTPSGNTEAFFGQGTRLTVV.